Below are 19 T cell receptor beta chains sequenced from a single sample in a study of Ad26.COV2.S vaccination and SARS-CoV-2 variants. Repertoires were generated with immunoSEQ multiplex PCR, while TCRdb's copy carries only in-frame clones and drops some. Seen here are 400,000 to 500,000 clones, 85% to 90% observed once, and the top ten hold around 3.6%. Treatment meaning: around 19 received Ad26.COV2.S at low or high dose, single or two shots; roughly five received placebo; per-sample allocation not given. Sampling was done on day 63 after the first vaccine or placebo injection. Sequencing used peripheral blood, obtained in a trial of Ad26.COV2.S vaccine versus placebo. The receptors shown here come from a person aged 18-65 years who received the Ad26.COV2.S COVID-19 vaccine or a placebo.

The genes are TRBV30 and TRBJ1-3, with 9 bases that match TRBD1. With 0 bases clipped from V and 9 bases from J, the junction kept 3 bases outside the gene matches. Per germline, CDR1 GTSNPN and CDR2 SVGIG (reference sequence). The CDR3 covers 13 residues. The CDR3, as DNA: TGTGCCTGGAGTGTACTGGGACAGGGCACCATATATTTT. Its translation is CAWSVLGQGTIYF.

The chain uses TRBV4-3 and TRBJ1-3; no firm D call. This CDR3 has 16 residues. CDR1 is LGHNA, CDR2 YSLEER, per germline. V dropped 6 bases and J dropped 2 bases, with 17 bases sitting between them. CDR3 coding DNA: TGCGCCAGCAGTCCGTTAAGGTCCGAGACTGGAAACACCATATATTTT. This encodes CASSPLRSETGNTIYF.

This sequence joins TRBV4-1 and TRBJ2-1; TRBD2 matches 14 bases. This CDR3 spans 15 amino acids. With 4 bases clipped from V and 9 bases from J, the junction kept 5 bases outside the gene matches. The germline CDR1 and CDR2 sequences are MGHRA and YSYEKL. The CDR3, as DNA: TGCGCCAGCAGCCCGAGGACTAGCGGGGGGATTGAGCAGTTCTTC. Encoded protein: CASSPRTSGGIEQFF.

The CDR3 DNA is TGTGCCAGCAGCTCTGGGACTGGCACAGATACGCAGTATTTT. It specifies CASSSGTGTDTQYF. V and J are TRBV7-2 and TRBJ2-3, with D perhaps TRBD2 (6 bases). The CDR3 runs to 14 residues. V lost 4 bases to trimming and J lost 1 base, with 9 bases between them. Per the germline V gene, CDR1 is SGHTA and CDR2 is FQGNSA.

CDR3 sequence reads: CASSVGDSAYEQYF. The DNA of the CDR3 is TGTGCCAGCAGCGTAGGAGATAGCGCCTACGAGCAGTACTTC. V usage is TRBV9 and J usage is TRBJ2-7, with D maybe TRBD2 (5 bases). V was cut by 0 bases and J by 2 bases, with 9 bases left in between. This CDR3 spans 14 amino acids. The germline gives CDR1 SGDLS, CDR2 YYNGEE.

This chain connects TRBV11-2 to TRBJ2-7; D is perhaps TRBD2 (5 bases). The CDR3 runs 15 residues. Between the trimmed V and J ends, which lost 3 bases and 0 bases, there was a span of 12 bases. Germline assignment: CDR1 SGHAT and CDR2 FQNNGV. The CDR3 DNA follows: TGTGCCAGCAGCTTCGGACTGCCCCCCTCCTACGAGCAGTACTTC. The encoded protein is CASSFGLPPSYEQYF.

This chain connects TRBV6-6 to TRBJ2-1; no definite D call. The CDR3 contains 12 residues. CDR1 and CDR2 (germline): MNHNY, SVGAGI (reference sequence). Trimming removed 9 bases from V and 8 bases from J, with 14 bases in between. The CDR3: CASKAGSDEQFF. CDR3 DNA: TGTGCCAGTAAGGCCGGATCCGATGAGCAGTTCTTC.

The rearrangement links TRBV6-5 to TRBJ1-2; D may be TRBD1 (6 bases). V dropped 10 bases and J dropped 4 bases, with 19 bases sitting between them. The CDR3 is 14 amino acids. The germline CDR1 and CDR2 sequences are MNHEY and SVGAGI. The DNA for the CDR3 is TGTGCCACTATCGATCGGGGGGGCCCCTATGGCTACACCTTC. Encoded protein: CATIDRGGPYGYTF.

This rearrangement joins TRBV24-1 to TRBJ2-3; 7 nucleotides align to TRBD1. The CDR3 is made up of 15 amino acids. Trimming removed 3 bases from V and 5 bases from J; junction bases left unmatched: 7. CDR1 KGHDR and CDR2 SFDVKD come from the germline V gene. The chain's CDR3 is CATSDPGTDRDTQYF. In DNA form, the CDR3 reads TGTGCCACCAGTGATCCCGGGACAGACAGAGATACGCAGTATTTT.

The chain uses TRBV30 and TRBJ2-7; D perhaps matches TRBD2 (6 bases). The CDR3 runs 13 residues. The germline gives CDR1 GTSNPN, CDR2 SVGIG (reference sequence). V dropped 3 bases and J dropped 6 bases, with 15 bases sitting between them. CDR3 loop: CAWRRDSLAEQYF. DNA for the CDR3: TGTGCCTGGAGACGGGACTCACTCGCCGAGCAGTACTTC.

The chain recombines TRBV30 with TRBJ2-1; D is uncertain. Trimming removed 2 bases from V and 8 bases from J, with 10 bases in between. Germline CDR1 reads GTSNPN; CDR2 reads SVGIG (reference sequence). CDR3 length: 12 residues. The DNA for the CDR3 is TGTGCCTGGAGTCCCCGGATGGATGAGCAGTTCTTC. Translated, it gives CAWSPRMDEQFF.

V gene TRBV11-3 combines with J gene TRBJ2-3, with TRBD1 matching 7 bases. J gave up 3 bases and V 1 base, and 4 bases lay outside the gene matches. Germline CDR1 and CDR2: SGHNT and YENEEA. The CDR3 spans 15 residues. CDR3 DNA sequence: TGTGCCAGCAGCTTAGGCGGCAGGGGGACAGATACGCAGTATTTT. Translating gives CASSLGGRGTDTQYF.

This sequence joins TRBV9 and TRBJ1-4, with D possibly matching TRBD1 (5 bases). V was shortened by 2 bases and J by 8 bases, with 22 bases between the two germline ends. This CDR3 comprises 17 residues. Germline V gene sequence: CDR1 SGDLS, CDR2 YYNGEE. In DNA, the CDR3 is TGTGCCAGCAGCGTGTCCGTTTCCGGGCCCCGGGGGGAAAAACTGTTTTTT. Its protein product is CASSVSVSGPRGEKLFF.

V gene TRBV5-1 combines with J gene TRBJ2-7, with no clear D. This CDR3 spans 14 amino acids. The germline V gene encodes CDR1 SGHRS and CDR2 YFSETQ. With 4 bases removed from V and 2 bases from J, the gap between germline ends came to 13 bases. The DNA for the CDR3 is TGCGCCAGCAGCCCCGACCCCGATCCCTACGAGCAGTACTTC. Its translation: CASSPDPDPYEQYF.

The gene calls are TRBV11-1 and TRBJ1-2, with a possible D match to TRBD1 (6 bases). This CDR3 spans 14 amino acids. The V gene lost 5 bases and the J gene lost 2 bases, with 12 bases spanning the gap. Germline V lookup: CDR1 SGHAT, CDR2 FQDESV (reference sequence). CDR3 protein: CASSPQGNNYGYTF. CDR3 DNA sequence: TGTGCCAGCAGCCCCCAGGGGAACAACTATGGCTACACCTTC.

V and J are TRBV6-5 and TRBJ2-5; D is unclear. The germline V gene encodes CDR1 MNHEY and CDR2 SVGAGI. CDR3 length: 15 residues. Trimming removed 0 bases at V and 0 bases at J, with 8 bases between. CDR3: CASSYSGRNQETQYF. The CDR3 DNA reads TGTGCCAGCAGTTACTCCGGACGGAACCAAGAGACCCAGTACTTC.

The genes are TRBV6-4 and TRBJ1-4; possibly TRBD1 for D (6 bases). Germline CDR1 and CDR2: MRHNA and SNTAGT. This CDR3 is built from 12 residues. Trimming removed 10 bases at V and 10 bases at J, with 16 bases between. The CDR3 nucleotides are TGTGCCACCCGTTCAGGGGTGGCAAAACTGTTTTTT. Encoded protein: CATRSGVAKLFF.

This chain links TRBV4-1 with TRBJ2-1; 8 bases are a match to TRBD2. This CDR3 is 16 amino acids long. Looked up from germline, CDR1 is MGHRA and CDR2 is YSYEKL. V trimming: 0 bases; J trimming: 7 bases; junction bases outside the gene matches: 8. CDR3 bases: TGCGCCAGCAGCCAAGACCCCATAGCGGGGTTAAATGAGCAGTTCTTC. It encodes CASSQDPIAGLNEQFF.

CDR3 DNA sequence: TGTGCCAGCAGCGTAGGCAGGGCGGGGTATGGCTACACCTTC. This sequence encodes CASSVGRAGYGYTF. The rearrangement joins TRBV9 to TRBJ1-2; tentatively, D is TRBD1 (5 bases). V was pared by 0 bases and J by 5 bases, with 11 bases between. Germline V gene data show CDR1 as SGDLS and CDR2 as YYNGEE. This CDR3 contains 14 residues.